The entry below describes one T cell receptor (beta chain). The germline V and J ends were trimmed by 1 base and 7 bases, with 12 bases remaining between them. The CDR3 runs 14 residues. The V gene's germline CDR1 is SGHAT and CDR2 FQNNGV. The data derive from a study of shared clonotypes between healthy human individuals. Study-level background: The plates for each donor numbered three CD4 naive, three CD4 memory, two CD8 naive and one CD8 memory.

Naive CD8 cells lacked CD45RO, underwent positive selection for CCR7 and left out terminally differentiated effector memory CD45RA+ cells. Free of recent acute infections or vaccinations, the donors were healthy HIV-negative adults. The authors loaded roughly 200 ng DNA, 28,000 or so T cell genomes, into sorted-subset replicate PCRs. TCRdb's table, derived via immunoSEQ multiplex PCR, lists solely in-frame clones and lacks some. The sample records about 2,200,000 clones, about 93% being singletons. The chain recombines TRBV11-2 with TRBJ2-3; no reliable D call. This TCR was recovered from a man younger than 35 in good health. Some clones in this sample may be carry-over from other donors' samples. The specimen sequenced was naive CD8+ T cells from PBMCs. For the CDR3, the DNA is TGTGCCAGCAGCTTAGTTGGGTCAGGACATACGCAGTATTTT. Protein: CASSLVGSGHTQYF.